These T cell receptor beta chains were read from a single sample in a study of PD-1 blockade in classical Hodgkin lymphoma. TCRdb's table, derived via immunoSEQ multiplex PCR, lists solely in-frame clones and lacks some. The table records about 100,000 clones, about 89% of them present only once. Here the sequenced sample was peripheral blood mononuclear cells (PBMCs), taken before the second cycle of nivolumab. The source is a human donor with classical Hodgkin lymphoma. Both conserved end residues are part of each CDR3. Fields, in order: V gene, J gene, CDR3 length, D gene, clone size, CDR3 DNA, CDR3 protein. D genes are given only for firm matches. Clone size is not always given. Where it is, it says once, few, many or a class for expanded clones.

>TRBV10-1|TRBJ2-3|16|NA|NA
TGCGCCAGCAGTGAAAGCAGGGGCACGTCCACAGATACGCAGTATTTT
CASSESRGTSTDTQYF
>TRBV14|TRBJ2-3|15|TRBD1|NA
TGTGCCAGCAGCCTTAGACAGGGTAGCCCAGATACGCAGTATTTT
CASSLRQGSPDTQYF
>TRBV10-1|TRBJ2-1|12|TRBD1|NA
TGCGCCAGCAGTGTGGACAGGGCGGAGCAGTTCTTC
CASSVDRAEQFF
>TRBV2|TRBJ1-4|14|NA|NA
TGTGCCAGCAGTGAAGCAGGTCTTAATGAAAAACTGTTTTTT
CASSEAGLNEKLFF
>TRBV7-2|TRBJ1-2|17|NA|NA
TGTGCCAGCAGCTTATTTCTCCTGTCGCTTATTAACTATGGCTACACCTTC
CASSLFLLSLINYGYTF
>TRBV7-9|TRBJ1-1|15|TRBD1|NA
TGTGCCAGCAGCTTAGAGGACAGGGCCTGGACTGAAGCTTTCTTT
CASSLEDRAWTEAFF
>TRBV30|TRBJ1-5|15|TRBD1|NA
TGTGCCTGGAGTAGAGACAGGGTAAGAGGTCAGCCCCAGCATTTT
CAWSRDRVRGQPQHF
>TRBV7-9|TRBJ2-1|13|NA|NA
TGTGCCAGCAGCTTAGGGCCTGTTAATGAGCAGTTCTTC
CASSLGPVNEQFF
>TRBV5-6|TRBJ2-7|16|TRBD1|few
TGTGCCAGCAGCTTGGCAGGGCAGGGGGATCTTTACGAGCAGTACTTC
CASSLAGQGDLYEQYF
>TRBV18|TRBJ1-5|14|NA|NA
TGTGCCAGCTCACCAACCGATGCTCAGGGGCCCCAGCATTTT
CASSPTDAQGPQHF
>TRBV7-2|TRBJ2-5|13|TRBD1|NA
TGTGCCAGCAGGACAGGGGGGCAAGAGACCCAGTACTTC
CASRTGGQETQYF
>TRBV14|TRBJ1-1|12|NA|NA
TGTGCCAGCAGCCCCCGACAGGAAGGGGCTTTCTTT
CASSPRQEGAFF
>TRBV29-1|TRBJ2-5|16|TRBD1|NA
TGCAGCGACGATAGTCCGGGACAGGGGGTTAAAGGGACCCAGTACTTC
CSDDSPGQGVKGTQYF
>TRBV19|TRBJ2-2|17|NA|once
TGTGCCAGTAGTATACGGGTCCTAGCGTCGAACACCGGGGAGCTGTTTTTT
CASSIRVLASNTGELFF
>TRBV2|TRBJ1-2|13|NA|NA
TGTGCCAGCAGGGAGAGTTTTAACTATGGCTACACCTTC
CASRESFNYGYTF
>TRBV19|TRBJ2-7|12|NA|large
TGTGCCAGTAGCGGGGGGCCCTACGAGCAGTACTTC
CASSGGPYEQYF
>TRBV11-2|TRBJ2-1|15|TRBD2|NA
TGTGCCAGCAGAGTAGCGGGGGGGAGGTACAATGAGCAGTTCTTC
CASRVAGGRYNEQFF
>TRBV6-5|TRBJ1-2|15|NA|NA
TGTGCCAGCAGTTACCTGGACACCAAGAACTATGGCTACACCTTC
CASSYLDTKNYGYTF
>TRBV25-1|TRBJ2-4|15|NA|NA
TGTGCCAGCAGTGAACCCAGGGGAGGCAAAAACATTCAGTACTTC
CASSEPRGGKNIQYF
>TRBV7-8|TRBJ2-7|14|NA|NA
TGTGCCAGCAGCTCCGGGGAAGGGACCTACGAGCAGTACTTC
CASSSGEGTYEQYF